This T cell receptor beta chain was obtained from a study of T cell changes during pregnancy in multiple sclerosis. Libraries were prepared by immunoSEQ multiplex PCR; TCRdb keeps only in-frame clonotypes and omits some of them. The sample has some 68,000 clones, roughly 92% seen once. The sequence came from a female donor with multiple sclerosis, enrolled in a pregnancy study. Sequencing used peripheral blood, obtained in the second trimester of pregnancy.

The CDR3 is CASSSNRDMNTEAFF. CDR3 nucleotides: TGTGCCAGCAGTTCAAACAGGGACATGAACACTGAAGCTTTCTTT. The chain is built from TRBV27 and TRBJ1-1, with a possible D match to TRBD1 (6 bases). The V end was cut by 4 bases, the J end by 0 bases, with 12 bases between. The CDR3 totals 15 residues. Looked up from germline, CDR1 is MNHEY and CDR2 is SMNVEV (reference sequence).